Shown below are 19 T cell receptor beta chains from a single sample sequenced in a study of radiation and T cells in renal cell carcinoma. As for time point: baseline pretreatment blood. Stated treatment: 15 Gy SBRT to primary tumor, nephrectomy 4 weeks later. Clones were read by immunoSEQ multiplex PCR, and TCRdb kept only the in-frame ones, dropping some. The table lists 130,000 to 150,000 clones, about 88% of them singletons. The material sequenced was blood, taken from a patient whose treatment included radiotherapy and nephrectomy. The origin of the receptors is a woman aged 70-85 years with renal cell carcinoma.

Turning to this clone: Compared with germline, one end of the junction differs, possibly owing to a read error. The V and J genes are TRBV9 and TRBJ2-3, with a weak D call TRBD2 (5 bases). Looked up from germline, CDR1 is SGDLS and CDR2 is YYNGEE. The CDR3 sequence is 14 residues long. The CDR3 here is CASSDSPSTDTRYF. The CDR3 DNA is TGTGCCAGCAGCGATAGTCCTAGCACAGATACGCGGTATTTT.

V gene TRBV6-6 combines with J gene TRBJ1-3; D is ambiguous. Per the germline V gene, CDR1 is MNHNY and CDR2 is SVGAGI (reference sequence). The CDR3 runs to 15 residues. The germline V and J ends were trimmed by 2 bases and 0 bases, with 8 bases remaining between them. The CDR3 is CASSYGQSSGNTIYF. In DNA form, the CDR3 reads TGTGCCAGCAGTTACGGGCAGTCCTCTGGAAACACCATATATTTT.

This clone appeared a few times. The rearrangement joins TRBV2 to TRBJ1-5; tentative D call: TRBD1 (5 bases). V shed 3 bases and J shed 0 bases, with 6 bases lying between them. CDR3 length: 14 amino acids. Germline V gene data show CDR1 as SNHLY and CDR2 as FYNNEI. In DNA, the CDR3 is TGTGCCAGCAGTGACAGGGCTAGCAATCAGCCCCAGCATTTT. Residues: CASSDRASNQPQHF.

J is TRBJ2-1 and V is TRBV5-1, with D hard to call. This CDR3 has 14 residues. Germline CDR1 SGHRS, CDR2 YFSETQ. V lost 6 bases and J lost 5, with 15 bases in between. The CDR3 spells CASTLATADNEQFF. The CDR3 region has the DNA TGCGCCAGCACCCTCGCGACTGCCGACAATGAGCAGTTCTTC. The whole variable domain, remainder taken from reference TRBV5-1 and TRBJ2-1, is KAGVTQTPRYLIKTRGQQVTLSCSPISGHRSVSWYQQTPGQGLQFLFEYFSETQRNKGNFPGRFSGRQFSNSRSEMNVSTLELGDSALYLCASTLATADNEQFFGPGTRLTVL.

V and J are TRBV5-1 and TRBJ2-5; 9 bases are a match to TRBD1. J lost 9 bases, V lost 6 bases, and 12 bases had no gene match. CDR3 length equals 14 residues. The germline gives CDR1 SGHRS, CDR2 YFSETQ. Here the CDR3 reads CASNNRGPPEAQYF. The DNA for the CDR3 is TGCGCCAGCAATAACAGGGGGCCCCCGGAGGCCCAGTACTTC. Variable domain in full (rest from reference TRBV5-1 and TRBJ2-5): KAGVTQTPRYLIKTRGQQVTLSCSPISGHRSVSWYQQTPGQGLQFLFEYFSETQRNKGNFPGRFSGRQFSNSRSEMNVSTLELGDSALYLCASNNRGPPEAQYFGPGTRLLVL.

The V and J genes are TRBV28 and TRBJ2-7; D unclear. Germline assignment: CDR1 MDHEN and CDR2 SYDVKM. The length of the CDR3 is 11 residues. Trimming pared 2 bases from V and 5 bases from J, leaving 4 bases between. The CDR3 loop reads CASSLVNEQYF. As DNA, the CDR3 is TGTGCCAGCAGTTTAGTCAACGAGCAGTACTTC.

The chain couples TRBV2 to TRBJ2-2; the match to TRBD2 covers 12 bases. This CDR3 comprises 15 residues. Germline CDR1 and CDR2: SNHLY and FYNNEI. The V and J ends lost 7 bases and 5 bases, in that order; junction bases with no gene match: 5. CDR3 nucleotides: TGTGCCAGCAAAGGACTAGCGGGGTGGACCGGGGAGCTGTTTTTT. This codes for CASKGLAGWTGELFF.

V gene TRBV10-3 combines with J gene TRBJ1-4; 7 bases match TRBD1. The trim removed 5 bases at V and 1 base at J, leaving 7 bases unmatched. The CDR3 length is 16 residues. In germline, CDR1 is ENHRY, CDR2 SYGVKD. CDR3 sequence: CAISLQGGVTNEKLFF. In DNA form, the CDR3 reads TGTGCCATCAGTCTTCAAGGGGGCGTAACTAATGAAAAACTGTTTTTT.

This chain connects TRBV4-2 to TRBJ2-1, with D possibly matching TRBD1 (5 bases). CDR3 size: 15 residues. Between the trimmed V and J ends, which lost 1 base and 2 bases, there was a span of 9 bases. CDR1 LGHNA and CDR2 YNFKEQ come from the germline V gene. CDR3 region: CASSQGGAPYNEQFF. The CDR3 coding sequence is TGTGCCAGCAGCCAAGGTGGGGCCCCCTACAATGAGCAGTTCTTC.

This clone came up once. V and J are TRBV6-6 and TRBJ2-7; D remains unclear. V gave up 0 bases and J gave up 2 bases, with 11 bases separating them. CDR3 length: 15 amino acids. Germline V gene data show CDR1 as MNHNY and CDR2 as SVGAGI (reference sequence). The CDR3 reads CASSYSGSTTYEQYF. The DNA for the CDR3 is TGTGCCAGCAGTTACTCGGGCAGTACAACCTACGAGCAGTACTTC.

The chain employs TRBV7-2 and TRBJ2-7; D is unclear. V was shortened by 2 bases and J by 3 bases, with 17 bases between the two germline ends. From germline, CDR1 is SGHTA and CDR2 FQGNSA. The CDR3 length is 16 residues. As DNA, the CDR3 is TGTGCCAGCAGCTTATCACTGGCGGCGGTCATCTACGAGCAGTACTTC. Amino acid sequence: CASSLSLAAVIYEQYF.

Turning to this clone: The same CDR3 can be traced to other DNA sequences in this sample. The gene calls are TRBV7-3 and TRBJ1-1; D perhaps matches TRBD1 (5 bases). V lost 3 bases and J 1 base, leaving 9 bases between the germline ends. Germline V CDR1 and CDR2: SGHTA, FQGTGA. This CDR3 has 14 amino acids. The CDR3, as DNA: TGTGCCAGCAGCTTGAGAGGGGCGAACACTGAAGCTTTCTTT. Translating gives CASSLRGANTEAFF. The whole variable domain, filled in from reference TRBV7-3 and TRBJ1-1, reads GAGVSQTPSNKVTEKGKYVELRCDPISGHTALYWYRQSLGQGPEFLIYFQGTGAADDSGLPNDRFFAVRPEGSVSTLKIQRTERGDSAVYLCASSLRGANTEAFFGQGTRLTVV.

The chain couples TRBV13 to TRBJ1-3; 7 bases align to TRBD1. CDR1 is PRHDT, CDR2 FYEKMQ, per germline (reference sequence). V lost 4 bases, J lost 0 bases, and 0 bases stayed unmatched. This CDR3 region has 14 residues. This chain's CDR3 is CASSWDSSGNTIYF. CDR3 nucleotides: TGTGCCAGCAGCTGGGACAGCTCTGGAAACACCATATATTTT.

The chain links TRBV29-1 to TRBJ2-7; D might be TRBD1 (6 bases). This CDR3 contains 15 residues. CDR1 and CDR2 from the germline V gene are SQVTM and ANQGSEA. V lost 3 bases and J lost 3, with 18 bases in between. The CDR3 spells CSVEPNGQWLYEQYF. As DNA, the CDR3 is TGCAGCGTTGAGCCCAATGGACAGTGGCTCTACGAGCAGTACTTC.

This sequence joins TRBV6-6 and TRBJ1-1; D gene unclear. CDR1 is MNHNY, CDR2 SVGAGI, per germline (reference sequence). V was pared by 8 bases and J by 1 base, with 11 bases between. CDR3 length equals 13 residues. The CDR3 bases are TGTGCCAGCGGAACCCCGGGGAACACTGAAGCTTTCTTT. Its protein is CASGTPGNTEAFF.

The gene calls are TRBV7-2 and TRBJ1-6; D not resolved. The germline gives CDR1 SGHTA, CDR2 FQGNSA. V was clipped by 5 bases and J by 9 bases, with 11 bases between them. The CDR3 spans 13 residues. The CDR3 coding sequence is TGTGCCAGCAGCCCGCTACAAGGTTCACCCCTCCACTTT. Encoded protein: CASSPLQGSPLHF.

The chain employs TRBV19 and TRBJ2-7; 11 bases line up with TRBD2. V was clipped by 5 bases and J by 0 bases; unmatched bases: 3. Germline V gene sequence: CDR1 LNHDA, CDR2 SQIVND (reference sequence). The CDR3 is 15 residues long. The CDR3 DNA is TGTGCCAGTAGTCCGGGGACTAGCGGCTCCTACGAGCAGTACTTC. This translates into CASSPGTSGSYEQYF.

The chain combines TRBV19 with TRBJ1-6; no clear D. V was clipped by 6 bases and J by 0 bases, with 9 bases between them. The CDR3 consists of 15 residues. Germline loops: CDR1 LNHDA, CDR2 SQIVND (reference sequence). CDR3 bases: TGTGCCAGTAGCGACGCGAGCTCCTATAATTCACCCCTCCACTTT. Its translation: CASSDASSYNSPLHF.

CDR3 loop: CASRWSTEAFF. CDR3 DNA: TGTGCCAGTAGATGGTCCACTGAAGCTTTCTTT. The J gene is TRBJ1-1, the V gene TRBV19; D is ambiguous. In germline, CDR1 is LNHDA, CDR2 SQIVND (reference sequence). This CDR3 has 11 residues. The ends were cut back, 6 bases at V and 4 bases at J, with 6 bases in the middle.